Listed here are 13 T cell receptor beta chains from one sample, sequenced in a study of blood T cell repertoires in COVID-19. Measured with immunoSEQ multiplex PCR; TCRdb has only the in-frame clones, and not every one. The sample records 80,000 to 95,000 clones, about nine tenths being singletons. The specimen sequenced was peripheral blood. Every receptor here comes from a woman in her seventies with acute or convalescent COVID-19.

The rearrangement links TRBV10-2 to TRBJ2-7, with 9 positions matching TRBD1. J gave up 2 bases and V 4 bases, and 9 bases lay outside the gene matches. Germline V CDR1 and CDR2: WSHSY, SAAADI. This CDR3 has 16 amino acids. CDR3 in amino acids: CASSGPRTGVTYEQYF. The CDR3 DNA sequence: TGCGCCAGCAGTGGGCCCAGGACAGGGGTCACCTACGAGCAGTACTTC.

The gene calls are TRBV5-1 and TRBJ1-2, with D possibly being TRBD1 (6 bases). Germline V lookup: CDR1 SGHRS, CDR2 YFSETQ. Trimming took 4 bases from V and 4 from J, leaving 17 bases between them. The CDR3 consists of 15 residues. The CDR3: CASSAKDRRSYGYTF. The DNA of the CDR3 is TGCGCCAGCAGCGCGAAAGACAGGCGCTCCTATGGCTACACCTTC.

The chain joins TRBV3-1 (or the pseudogene TRBV3-2) to TRBJ1-5; D gene unclear. The CDR3 is 13 residues long. Trimming pared 5 bases from V and 0 bases from J, leaving 5 bases between. Per germline, CDR1 LGHDT and CDR2 YNNKEL (reference sequence). CDR3 in DNA: TGTGCCAGCAGCGGCGGTAGCAATCAGCCCCAGCATTTT. Residues: CASSGGSNQPQHF.

V usage is TRBV5-4 and J usage is TRBJ2-1, with TRBD2 as a possible D gene (6 bases). CDR1 is SGHNT and CDR2 is YYREEE in the germline V gene (reference sequence). The CDR3 totals 16 residues. V was cut by 0 bases and J by 6 bases, with 16 bases left in between. CDR3 sequence: CASSLDPSGVRNEQFF. The CDR3 region has the DNA TGTGCCAGCAGCTTGGATCCGTCGGGAGTGCGCAATGAGCAGTTCTTC.

V gene TRBV1 combines with J gene TRBJ1-2; the table calls TRBD1, which could not be checked here. TRBV1 is described as a pseudogene. There are 16 residues in the CDR3. CDR3: CTSSQDLGQENYGYTF. The DNA for the CDR3 is TGCACCAGCAGCCAAGATCTAGGACAGGAGAACTATGGCTACACCTTC.

V gene TRBV5-1 combines with J gene TRBJ2-7, with D tentatively TRBD2 (5 bases). The germline CDR1 and CDR2 sequences are SGHRS and YFSETQ. The CDR3 is 14 amino acids. With 4 bases removed from V and 4 bases from J, the gap between germline ends came to 15 bases. The CDR3 coding sequence is TGCGCCAGCAGCCCACGTGAGGGTACGTACGAGCAGTACTTC. Amino acids: CASSPREGTYEQYF.

V is TRBV7-9 and J is TRBJ2-7, with D possibly matching TRBD1 (5 bases). Germline V lookup: CDR1 SEHNR, CDR2 FQNEAQ (reference sequence). Trimming pared 2 bases from V and 3 bases from J, leaving 11 bases between. The CDR3 extends over 14 amino acids. The CDR3 DNA follows: TGTGCCAGCAGCTTATTAACACAGGTCTACGAGCAGTACTTC. Translation gives CASSLLTQVYEQYF. The full variable domain, with the rest looked up from reference TRBV7-9 and TRBJ2-7, is DTGVSQNPRHKITKRGQNVTFRCDPISEHNRLYWYRQTLGQGPEFLTYFQNEAQLEKSRLLSDRFSAERPKGSFSTLEIQRTEQGDSAMYLCASSLLTQVYEQYFGPGTRLTVT.

This rearrangement joins TRBV28 to TRBJ2-7; 8 nucleotides line up with TRBD2. In germline, CDR1 is MDHEN, CDR2 SYDVKM. CDR3 size: 15 residues. The trim removed 4 bases at V and 3 bases at J, leaving 8 bases unmatched. CDR3 loop: CASSSPGGGIYEQYV. The CDR3 region has the DNA TGTGCCAGCAGTTCCCCCGGGGGGGGCATCTACGAGCAGTACGTC.

V is TRBV19 and J is TRBJ1-6; D not resolved. V dropped 5 bases and J dropped 4 bases, with 6 bases sitting between them. This CDR3 is 13 amino acids long. Germline CDR1 is LNHDA and CDR2 is SQIVND (reference sequence). The CDR3 nucleotides read TGTGCCAGTAGTCGGGAATATAATTCACCCCTCCACTTT. It encodes CASSREYNSPLHF.

The chain employs TRBV20-1 and TRBJ1-1; no definite D call. The V gene's germline CDR1 is DFQATT and CDR2 SNEGSKA (reference sequence). V dropped 0 bases and J dropped 11 bases, with 10 bases sitting between them. The CDR3 totals 11 residues. In DNA, the CDR3 is TGCAGTGCTAGAGATGAGGTGGTCGCTTTCTTT. Amino acids: CSARDEVVAFF.

Concerning this clone: Compared with germline, one end of the junction differs, possibly owing to a read error. The chain recombines TRBV6-6 with TRBJ2-4, with 9 bases fitting TRBD1. This CDR3 is 11 amino acids long. CDR1 and CDR2 (germline): MNHNY, SVGAGI (reference sequence). CDR3: CASSYQGQGTF. In nucleotides, the CDR3 is TGTGCCAGCAGTTACCAGGGACAGGGAACTTTC.

The rearrangement links TRBV28 to TRBJ2-7; TRBD2 matches at 9 bases. Germline trimming cut 2 bases from V and 1 base from J; bases unmatched to any gene: 15. Germline lookup yields CDR1 MDHEN and CDR2 SYDVKM. CDR3 size: 19 residues. The CDR3, as DNA: TGTGCCAGCAGTTTAGGGGGGGGAGGACTAGCGAGTACTTCCTACGAGCAGTACTTC. It is translated as CASSLGGGGLASTSYEQYF.

The V and J genes are TRBV4-1 and TRBJ2-3, with TRBD2 matching 13 bases. V dropped 1 base and J dropped 4; count of bases not matched to a gene: 8. The CDR3 length is 18 residues. Germline CDR1 MGHRA, CDR2 YSYEKL. Written as DNA, the CDR3 is TGCGCCAGCAGCCAAGCACCCGGACTAGCGGGAGCCCCAGATACGCAGTATTTT. It translates to CASSQAPGLAGAPDTQYF.